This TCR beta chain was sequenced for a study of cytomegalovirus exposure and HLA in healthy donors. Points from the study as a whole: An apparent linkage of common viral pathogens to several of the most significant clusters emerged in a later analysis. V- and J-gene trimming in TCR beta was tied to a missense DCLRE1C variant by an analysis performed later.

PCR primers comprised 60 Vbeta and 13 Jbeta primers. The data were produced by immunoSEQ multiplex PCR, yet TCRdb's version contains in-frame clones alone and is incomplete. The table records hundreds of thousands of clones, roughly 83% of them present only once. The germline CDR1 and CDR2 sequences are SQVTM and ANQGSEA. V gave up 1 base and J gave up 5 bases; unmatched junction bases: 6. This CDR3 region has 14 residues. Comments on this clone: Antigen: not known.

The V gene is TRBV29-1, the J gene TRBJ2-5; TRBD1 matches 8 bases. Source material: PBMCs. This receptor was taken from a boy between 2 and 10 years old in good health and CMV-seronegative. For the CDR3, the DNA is TGCAGCGTTGAAGCCGGACAGGGATGGGAGACCCAGTACTTC. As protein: CSVEAGQGWETQYF.